This TCR beta chain was recorded in a study of blood T cell repertoires in COVID-19. For the study at large: Sites across the United States, Italy and Spain contributed samples from acute and convalescent COVID-19. PBMCs, B-cell-depleted T cells, or T cells were the source of the cDNA or gDNA that made up the material.

Between the trimmed V and J ends, which lost 4 bases and 0 bases, there was a span of 17 bases. Looked up from germline, CDR1 is SGHAT and CDR2 is FQNNGV. This CDR3 comprises 17 residues. Original handling: Amplifying reference gene primers gave estimates of nucleated cell counts. Assay: immunoSEQ multiplex PCR; the TCRdb copy retains only in-frame clones and omits some. Clonal size and the V and J genes are those of that table, whereas D and trimming came from the DNA. The sample records about 140,000 clones, roughly 85% being singletons. The chain recombines TRBV11-2 with TRBJ2-3; tentative D call: TRBD1 (5 bases). Sequenced: peripheral blood. This clonotype was obtained from a man aged 50 to 59 with acute or convalescent COVID-19. The CDR3 DNA sequence: TGTGCCAGCAGCTGGCTGCAGGGAAGCCCTAGCACAGATACGCAGTATTTT. Translation: CASSWLQGSPSTDTQYF.